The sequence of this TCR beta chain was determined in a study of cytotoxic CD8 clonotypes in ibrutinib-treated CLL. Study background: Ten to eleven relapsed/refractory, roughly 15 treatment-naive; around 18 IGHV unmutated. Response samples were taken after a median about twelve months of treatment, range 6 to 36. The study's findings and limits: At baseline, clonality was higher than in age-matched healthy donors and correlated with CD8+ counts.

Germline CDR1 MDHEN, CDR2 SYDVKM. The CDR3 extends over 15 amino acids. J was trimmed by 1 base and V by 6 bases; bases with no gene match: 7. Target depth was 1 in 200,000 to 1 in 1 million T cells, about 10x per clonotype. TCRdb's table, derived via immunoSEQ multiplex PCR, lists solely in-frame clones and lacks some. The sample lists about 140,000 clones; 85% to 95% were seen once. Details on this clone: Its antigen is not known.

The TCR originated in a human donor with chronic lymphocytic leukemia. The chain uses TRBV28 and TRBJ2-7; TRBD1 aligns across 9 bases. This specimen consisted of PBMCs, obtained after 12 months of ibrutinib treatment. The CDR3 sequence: CASSDRDRVSYEQYF. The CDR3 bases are TGTGCCAGCAGCGACCGGGACAGGGTGTCCTACGAGCAGTACTTC.